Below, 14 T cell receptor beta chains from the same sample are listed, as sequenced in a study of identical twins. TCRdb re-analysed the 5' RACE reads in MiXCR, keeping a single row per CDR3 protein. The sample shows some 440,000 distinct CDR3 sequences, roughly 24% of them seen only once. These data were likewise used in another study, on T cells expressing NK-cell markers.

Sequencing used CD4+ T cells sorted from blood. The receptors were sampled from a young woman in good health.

CDR3: CASSQGAEQFF. The CDR3 DNA is TGTGCCAGCAGTCAGGGGGCTGAGCAGTTCTTC. This chain connects TRBV6-2 or TRBV6-3 to TRBJ2-1, with 8 bases lining up with TRBD1. Losses at the gene ends were 5 bases for V and 9 bases for J; bases not matched to a gene: 0. This CDR3 is built from 11 residues. Germline V CDR1 and CDR2: MNHEY, SVGEGT.

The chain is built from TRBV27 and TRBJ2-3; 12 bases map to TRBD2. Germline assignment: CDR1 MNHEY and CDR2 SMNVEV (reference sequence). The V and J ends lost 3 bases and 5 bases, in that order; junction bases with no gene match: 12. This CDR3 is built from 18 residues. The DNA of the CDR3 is TGTGCCAGCAGTTTCCCCTCTAGCGGGAGGGCCCGTGTAGATACGCAGTATTTT. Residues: CASSFPSSGRARVDTQYF.

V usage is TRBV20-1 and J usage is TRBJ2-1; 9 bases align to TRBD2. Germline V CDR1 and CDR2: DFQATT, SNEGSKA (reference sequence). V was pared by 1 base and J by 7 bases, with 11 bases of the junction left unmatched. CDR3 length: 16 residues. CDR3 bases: TGCAGTGCTAGAGGAGACCAGCGGGGGGATTGGAATGAGCAGTTCTTC. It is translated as CSARGDQRGDWNEQFF.

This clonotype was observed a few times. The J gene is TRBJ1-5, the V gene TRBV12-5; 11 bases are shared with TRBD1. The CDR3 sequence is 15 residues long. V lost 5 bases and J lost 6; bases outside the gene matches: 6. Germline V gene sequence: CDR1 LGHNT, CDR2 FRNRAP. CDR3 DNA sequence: TGTGCTAGTGGTCCCGGACAGGGGGCTCTTCAGCCCCAGCATTTT. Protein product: CASGPGQGALQPQHF.

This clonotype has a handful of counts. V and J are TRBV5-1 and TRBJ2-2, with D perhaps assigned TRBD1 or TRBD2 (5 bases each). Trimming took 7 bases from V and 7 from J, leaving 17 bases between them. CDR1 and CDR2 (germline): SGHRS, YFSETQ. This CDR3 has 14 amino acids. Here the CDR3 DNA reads TGCGCCAGCGGGACGACAGCCACGGACGGGGAGCTGTTTTTT. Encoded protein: CASGTTATDGELFF.

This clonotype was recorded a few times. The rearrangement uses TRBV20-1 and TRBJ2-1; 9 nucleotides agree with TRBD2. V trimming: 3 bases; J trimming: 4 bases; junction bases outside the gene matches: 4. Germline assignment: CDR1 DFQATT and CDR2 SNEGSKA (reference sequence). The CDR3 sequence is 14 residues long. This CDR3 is CSASVSGGYNEQFF. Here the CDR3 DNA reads TGCAGTGCTAGTGTTAGCGGGGGATACAATGAGCAGTTCTTC.

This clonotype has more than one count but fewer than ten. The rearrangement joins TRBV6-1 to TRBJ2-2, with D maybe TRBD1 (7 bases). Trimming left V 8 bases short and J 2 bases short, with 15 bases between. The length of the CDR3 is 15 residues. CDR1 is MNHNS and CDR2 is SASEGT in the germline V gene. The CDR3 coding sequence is TGTGCCAGCGGACTACAGGGGATAAACACCGGGGAGCTGTTTTTT. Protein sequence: CASGLQGINTGELFF.

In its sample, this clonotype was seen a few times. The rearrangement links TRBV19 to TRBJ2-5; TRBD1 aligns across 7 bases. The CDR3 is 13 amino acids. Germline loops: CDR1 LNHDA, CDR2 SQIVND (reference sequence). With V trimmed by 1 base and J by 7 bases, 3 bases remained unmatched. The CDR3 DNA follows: TGTGCCAGTAGTATAGGACAGGGCGGGACCCAGTACTTC. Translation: CASSIGQGGTQYF.

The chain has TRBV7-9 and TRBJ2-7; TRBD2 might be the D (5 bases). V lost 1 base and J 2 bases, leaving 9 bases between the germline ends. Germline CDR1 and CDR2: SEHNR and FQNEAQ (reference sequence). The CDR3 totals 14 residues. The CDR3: CASSLDKRAYEQYF. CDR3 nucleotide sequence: TGTGCCAGCAGCTTAGACAAGAGGGCCTACGAGCAGTACTTC.

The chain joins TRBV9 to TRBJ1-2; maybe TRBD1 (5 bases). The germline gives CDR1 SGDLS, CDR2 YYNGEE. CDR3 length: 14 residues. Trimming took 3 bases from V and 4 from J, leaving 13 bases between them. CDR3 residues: CASSAQRGGYGYTF. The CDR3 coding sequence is TGTGCCAGCAGCGCCCAGAGGGGTGGCTATGGCTACACCTTC.

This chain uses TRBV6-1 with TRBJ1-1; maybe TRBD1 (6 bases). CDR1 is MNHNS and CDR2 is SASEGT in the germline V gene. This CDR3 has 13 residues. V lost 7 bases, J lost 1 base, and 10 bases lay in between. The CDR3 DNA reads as TGTGCCAGCACCGACAGGTCGAACACTGAAGCTTTCTTT. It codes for CASTDRSNTEAFF.

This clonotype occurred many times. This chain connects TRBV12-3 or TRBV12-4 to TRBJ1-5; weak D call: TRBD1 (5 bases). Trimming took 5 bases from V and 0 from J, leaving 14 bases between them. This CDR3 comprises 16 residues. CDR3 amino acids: CASSAQGAFSNQPQHF. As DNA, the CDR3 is TGTGCCAGCAGTGCTCAGGGAGCTTTTAGCAATCAGCCCCAGCATTTT.

The CDR3 loop reads CASSLGMGARETQYF. CDR3 sequence (DNA): TGTGCCAGCAGCTTAGGAATGGGGGCGCGTGAGACCCAGTACTTC. V and J are TRBV7-9 and TRBJ2-5, with D perhaps matching TRBD1 (6 bases). This CDR3 region has 15 residues. Germline V gives CDR1 SEHNR, CDR2 FQNEAQ (reference sequence). V was shortened by 1 base and J by 5 bases, with 14 bases between the two germline ends.

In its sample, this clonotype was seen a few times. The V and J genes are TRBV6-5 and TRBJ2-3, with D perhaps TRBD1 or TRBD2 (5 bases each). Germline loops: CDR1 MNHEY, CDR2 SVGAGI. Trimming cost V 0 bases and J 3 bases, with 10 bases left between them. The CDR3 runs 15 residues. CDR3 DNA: TGTGCCAGCAGTTACTCCCCAGGGAGAACAGATACGCAGTATTTT. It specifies CASSYSPGRTDTQYF.